One sample yielded the 7 T cell receptor beta chains listed below, sequenced in a study of blood T cell repertoires in COVID-19. Sequenced by immunoSEQ multiplex PCR; TCRdb stores in-frame clones only, minus some. In the table there are tens of thousands of clones, about 88% of which are singletons. What was sequenced was peripheral blood. Receptor source: a human donor in a cohort sampled during active COVID-19.

The chain recombines TRBV2 with TRBJ2-7; TRBD2 matches at 9 bases. The CDR3 is 14 residues long. CDR1 SNHLY and CDR2 FYNNEI come from the germline V gene. The V and J ends lost 6 bases and 3 bases, in that order; junction bases with no gene match: 6. The CDR3 protein is CASRAGGSVYEQYF. DNA of the CDR3: TGTGCCAGCAGGGCGGGGGGGTCCGTCTACGAGCAGTACTTC.

This rearrangement joins TRBV3-1 (or the pseudogene TRBV3-2) to TRBJ1-1, with a tentative D call TRBD1 (5 bases). The germline V gene has CDR1 LGHDT and CDR2 YNNKEL (reference sequence). V was shortened by 3 bases and J by 1 base, with 9 bases between the two germline ends. CDR3 length: 14 residues. The CDR3 reads CASSQTASNTEAFF. The CDR3 DNA follows: TGTGCCAGCAGCCAGACAGCCTCGAACACTGAAGCTTTCTTT.

The V call is TRBV18, the J call TRBJ1-5, with D perhaps TRBD1 (6 bases). The CDR3 has 15 residues. V gave up 1 base and J gave up 5 bases, with 12 bases separating them. The germline CDR1 and CDR2 sequences are KGHSH and LQKENI. CDR3 nucleotides: TGTGCCAGCTCACCACTCGGGGGGCGCGATCAGCCCCAGCATTTT. As protein: CASSPLGGRDQPQHF. Together with reference TRBV18 and TRBJ1-5, the CDR3 gives the full variable domain: NAGVMQNPRHLVRRRGQEARLRCSPMKGHSHVYWYRQLPEEGLKFMVYLQKENIIDESGMPKERFSAEFPKEGPSILRIQQVVRGDSAAYFCASSPLGGRDQPQHFGDGTRLSIL.

The chain is built from TRBV7-9 and TRBJ1-2; D is possibly TRBD1 (5 bases). The V gene's germline CDR1 is SEHNR and CDR2 FQNEAQ (reference sequence). Trimming stripped 1 base from V and 9 bases from J, with 15 bases between. This CDR3 contains 14 residues. DNA of the CDR3: TGTGCCAGCAGCTTAGATCCGCGGGGCGAGAGCTACACCTTC. Translation gives CASSLDPRGESYTF.

The chain joins TRBV19 to TRBJ1-3; maybe TRBD1 (6 bases). The germline CDR1 and CDR2 sequences are LNHDA and SQIVND (reference sequence). This CDR3 is built from 12 residues. Trimming cost V 4 bases and J 6 bases, with 7 bases left between them. DNA of the CDR3: TGTGCCAGTAGTAACAGGGAAAACACCATATATTTT. Translating gives CASSNRENTIYF.

About this clone itself: The junction and the germline gene differ at one end; a read error may be behind it. V is TRBV5-4 and J is TRBJ2-1, with 8 nucleotides matching TRBD2. This CDR3 comprises 16 residues. CDR1 is SGHNT, CDR2 YYREEE, per germline (reference sequence). CDR3 loop: CASSLEWRGANNEQLF. For the CDR3, the DNA is TGTGCCAGCAGCTTGGAGTGGCGGGGGGCGAACAATGAGCAGCTCTTC.

The V and J genes are TRBV27 and TRBJ2-3, with 10 bases identical to TRBD2. This CDR3 is 17 amino acids long. Germline V gene data show CDR1 as MNHEY and CDR2 as SMNVEV (reference sequence). The V gene end was trimmed by 0 bases and the J gene end by 3 bases; junction bases not matched to a gene: 6. This CDR3 is CASSLSSSGGATDTQYF. As DNA, the CDR3 is TGTGCCAGCAGTTTATCGTCTAGCGGGGGTGCGACAGATACGCAGTATTTT.